This record looks at one T cell receptor (beta chain) sequence and its context. PCR amplification relied on 60 Vbeta primers (plus 13 Jbeta primers). Authors' methods: A follow-up analysis tallied tens of millions of unique TCR beta chains, roughly 11 million shared. Sequencing used immunoSEQ multiplex PCR; TCRdb keeps in-frame clones, though not all of them. The V and J calls and clone size are taken from that table; D and trimming were inferred from the DNA. This sample has over 150,000 clones, with over 70% found just once. These data belong to a study of cytomegalovirus exposure and HLA in healthy donors. Trimming took 3 bases from V and 0 from J, leaving 11 bases between them. Germline V gene sequence: CDR1 SGHTA, CDR2 FQGNSA. The CDR3 contains 15 residues. All donors participated as healthy donors of bone marrow.

The V call is TRBV7-2, the J call TRBJ2-5, with D maybe TRBD2 (6 bases). The sequenced material came from PBMCs. The TCR originated in a woman aged 50 to 60 in good health and CMV-seropositive. CDR3 region: CASSFSSGYQETQYF. CDR3 sequence (DNA): TGTGCCAGCAGCTTTTCCAGCGGGTACCAAGAGACCCAGTACTTC.